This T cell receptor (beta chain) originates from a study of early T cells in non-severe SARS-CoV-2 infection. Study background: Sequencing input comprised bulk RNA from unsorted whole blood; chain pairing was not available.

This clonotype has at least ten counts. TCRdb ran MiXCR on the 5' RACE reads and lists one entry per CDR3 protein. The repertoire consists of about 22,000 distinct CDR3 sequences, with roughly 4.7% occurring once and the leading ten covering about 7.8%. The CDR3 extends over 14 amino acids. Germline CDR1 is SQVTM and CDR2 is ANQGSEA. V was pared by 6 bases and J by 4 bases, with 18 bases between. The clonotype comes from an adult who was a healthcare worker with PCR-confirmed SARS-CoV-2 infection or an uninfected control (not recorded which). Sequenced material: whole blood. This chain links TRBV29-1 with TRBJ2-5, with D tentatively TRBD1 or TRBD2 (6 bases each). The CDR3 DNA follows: TGCAGCGTCGCCAAGGGGGGCCGGGGAGAGACCCAGTACTTC. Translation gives CSVAKGGRGETQYF.